This TCR beta chain originates from a study of T cells in Graves' hyperthyroidism and ophthalmopathy. Regarding the study as a whole: Most clonotypes expanded in the thyroid (above 0.001) were also present in blood. Ophthalmopathy, which appeared later, was predicted by the model a median about 6 months before onset.

The diagnostic basis comprised clinical symptoms, serum thyroxine and TRAb, thyroid ultrasound and orbital computed tomography. Amplified TCR beta CDR3 regions came from RNA transcripts. When the TCR CDR3 underwent first-round RT-PCR, the HTBI primer set was used. TCRdb re-derived calls from the multiplex PCR reads in MiXCR, one entry per CDR3 protein. Of around 660,000 distinct CDR3 sequences listed, roughly 45% are singletons. This clonotype was counted between two and nine times. The antigen is undetermined. Per the germline V gene, CDR1 is MNHEY and CDR2 is SVGAGI. The CDR3 has 13 amino acids. V lost 6 bases and J lost 4, with 10 bases in between.

The chain uses TRBV6-5 and TRBJ1-5; no clear D. The TCR was taken from an adult man with Graves' disease, either hyperthyroidism or ophthalmopathy (not recorded which). The material sequenced was peripheral blood or thyroid tissue (not recorded which). The CDR3 DNA reads TGTGCCAGCAGCCGAGGGATGAATCAGCCCCAGCATTTT. Protein: CASSRGMNQPQHF.